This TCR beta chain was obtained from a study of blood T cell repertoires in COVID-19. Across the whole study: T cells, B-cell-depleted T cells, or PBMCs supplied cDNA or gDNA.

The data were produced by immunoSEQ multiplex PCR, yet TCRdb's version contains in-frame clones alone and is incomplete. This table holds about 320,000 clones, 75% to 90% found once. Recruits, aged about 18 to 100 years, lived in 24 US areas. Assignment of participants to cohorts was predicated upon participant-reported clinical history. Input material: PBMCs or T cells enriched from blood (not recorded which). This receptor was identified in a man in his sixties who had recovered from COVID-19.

The CDR3 reads CSPERETQYF. The CDR3 bases are TGCAGCCCGGAGCGAGAGACCCAGTACTTC. V gene TRBV20-1 combines with J gene TRBJ2-5, with unresolved D. The CDR3 extends over 10 amino acids. Germline lookup yields CDR1 DFQATT and CDR2 SNEGSKA (reference sequence).